The present T cell receptor beta chain was sequenced within a study of PD-L1 blockade in urothelial cancer. Every PCR got spiked synthetic TCR analog templates. The method was immunoSEQ multiplex PCR; TCRdb's version includes in-frame clones alone and lacks a portion of them. The repertoire holds fewer than 45,000 clones, with around 82% as singletons. The V gene's germline CDR1 is SNHLY and CDR2 FYNNEI. The CDR3 sequence is 12 residues long. Trimming removed 7 bases at V and 4 bases at J, with 8 bases between. This sequence originates from a man aged 65 to 85 with urothelial cancer. The chain carries TRBV2 and TRBJ1-5; D is ambiguous. The sample consisted of PBMCs, taken around atezolizumab (anti-PD-L1) treatment. Here the CDR3 reads CASTTRNQPQHF. DNA for the CDR3: TGTGCCAGCACCACCCGGAATCAGCCCCAGCATTTT.